The rows below give T cell receptor beta chains drawn from one sample of a study of blood T cell repertoires in COVID-19. Using immunoSEQ multiplex PCR, the repertoire was profiled, and TCRdb retains in-frame clones only, with some absent. The repertoire holds about 200,000 clones, with more than 80% as singletons. Sequencing used peripheral blood. These receptors came from a man between 45 and 60 years old with acute or convalescent COVID-19. The CDR3 runs from the conserved cysteine through the conserved F or W. A D gene is named only where the DNA matches it firmly. The size field is filled for only some rows; it gives once, few, many or a size class.

size,V,J,D,DNA,CDR3
-,TRBV28,TRBJ2-5,-,TGTGCCAGCAGTCCCACCTCGGTCCAAGAGACCCAGTACTTC,CASSPTSVQETQYF
-,TRBV4-2,TRBJ2-2,TRBD2,TGTGCCAGCAGCCGAGCGGGACTAGCGGGAGGGTCCGGGGAGCTGTTTTTT,CASSRAGLAGGSGELFF
-,TRBV6-2/TRBV6-3,TRBJ1-2,-,TGTGCCAGCAGCAACGACCCATCGGGTGGCTACACCTTC,CASSNDPSGGYTF
-,TRBV7-9,TRBJ1-1,TRBD1,TGTGCCAGCAGCTTGCGGGAGACAGGGGGCGTTGAAGCTTTCTTT,CASSLRETGGVEAFF
few,TRBV28,TRBJ1-2,TRBD1,TGTGCCAGCAGCCCGATGGGACAGACCTATGGCTACACCTTC,CASSPMGQTYGYTF
-,TRBV9,TRBJ1-6,-,TGTGCCAGCAGCGTAGGCAGCTATAATTCACCCCTCCACTTT,CASSVGSYNSPLHF
-,TRBV6-6,TRBJ1-2,-,TGTGCCAGCAGTCCGACGGGCTATGGCTACACCTTC,CASSPTGYGYTF
-,TRBV28,TRBJ1-2,TRBD1,TGTGCCAGCAGTCCACAGGGGGACTATGGCTACACCTTC,CASSPQGDYGYTF
once,TRBV4-1,TRBJ1-2,TRBD1,TGCGCCAGCAGCCTCGACAGGGAAACGGGTGGCTACACCTTC,CASSLDRETGGYTF
-,TRBV29-1,TRBJ1-2,TRBD1,TGCAGCGCCTCACAGGGGGACTATGGCTACACCTTC,CSASQGDYGYTF
-,TRBV7-2,TRBJ2-3,TRBD1,TGTGCCAGCAGCTATAAGACAGGGGGCACAGATACGCAGTATTTT,CASSYKTGGTDTQYF
-,TRBV5-4,TRBJ1-4,TRBD1,TGTGCCAGCAGCGAACAGGGGTCTAATGAAAAACTGTTTTTT,CASSEQGSNEKLFF
-,TRBV19,TRBJ1-1,-,TGTGCCAGTAGTTGGAGACTGTCTGAAGCTTTCTTT,CASSWRLSEAFF
-,TRBV6-5,TRBJ2-5,-,TGTGCCAGCCACCACCAGGGAGAGACCCAGTACTTC,CASHHQGETQYF
-,TRBV6-5,TRBJ1-1,-,TGTGCCAGCAGTTACTCCGGACTTGCGGGGACTGAAGCTTTCTTT,CASSYSGLAGTEAFF
-,TRBV28,TRBJ1-3,-,TGTGCCAGCTTAAAGACAGACTCTGGAAACACCATATATTTT,CASLKTDSGNTIYF
-,TRBV7-2,TRBJ2-5,TRBD2,TGTGCCAGCAGCCCCGTAGCGGGGGACGCAGAGACCCAGTACTTC,CASSPVAGDAETQYF
-,TRBV7-2,TRBJ1-2,-,TGTGCCAGCAGCTTAGCCCAAGCTCCTCAAGGCTACACCTTC,CASSLAQAPQGYTF
once,TRBV7-9,TRBJ2-5,TRBD2,TGTGCCAGCAGCTTACGCCTAGCGGGGGGAGAGACCCAGTACTTC,CASSLRLAGGETQYF
-,TRBV18,TRBJ1-1,TRBD1,TGTGCCAGCTCACCAAGAGAGACAGGGCCGTATACTGAAGCTTTCTTT,CASSPRETGPYTEAFF
-,TRBV20-1,TRBJ2-3,-,TGCAGTGCTAGTTTCCCTAGCGATACCACAGATACGCAGTATTTT,CSASFPSDTTDTQYF
once,TRBV6-5,TRBJ1-1,-,TGTGCCAGCAGTTACTCAGCAGGCATGAACACTGAAGCTTTCTTT,CASSYSAGMNTEAFF
-,TRBV19,TRBJ2-1,TRBD2,TGTGCCAGTAGCTGGGGACTAGCCACTTTAGAGCAGTTCTTC,CASSWGLATLEQFF
-,TRBV7-9,TRBJ1-5,TRBD1,TGTGCCAGCAGCTCCCTCGACAGGGGCCCCAATCAGCCCCAGCATTTT,CASSSLDRGPNQPQHF
once,TRBV4-1,TRBJ2-1,-,TGCGCCAGCAGCCAAAGGAGGGGACAGAACAATGAGCAGTTCTTC,CASSQRRGQNNEQFF
-,TRBV27,TRBJ2-1,TRBD1,TGTGCCAGCAGTTTTAGACAGGGGGCCGATGAGCAGTTCTTC,CASSFRQGADEQFF
-,TRBV27,TRBJ2-2,TRBD2,TGTGCCAGCATCATGACCTGGACTAGCGGGAGAGGGACCGGGGAGCTGTTTTTT,CASIMTWTSGRGTGELFF
-,TRBV9,TRBJ2-5,TRBD1,TGTGCCAGCAGCGTAGCTCCGGGACTGGACAGGGAAGAGACCCAGTACTTC,CASSVAPGLDREETQYF
-,TRBV27,TRBJ1-5,TRBD1,TGTGCCAGCAGTTTGGAGGGGGCGAGGCAGCCCCAGCATTTT,CASSLEGARQPQHF
-,TRBV27,TRBJ1-5,-,TGTGCCAGCAGTCGACAGCCCTTTCAGCCCCAGCATTTT,CASSRQPFQPQHF
-,TRBV5-4,TRBJ1-1,-,TGTGCCAGCAGCTTGGTCGACTCCCAAGTAGCTTTCTTT,CASSLVDSQVAFF
-,TRBV9,TRBJ2-5,-,TGTGCCAGCAGACACACCCGGACATCCGGGTACCAAGAGACCCAGTACTTC,CASRHTRTSGYQETQYF
-,TRBV18,TRBJ1-1,-,TGTGCCAGCTCACCATATCAAGAGGGGAACACTGAAGCTTTCTTT,CASSPYQEGNTEAFF
-,TRBV5-1,TRBJ2-2,TRBD2,TGCGCCAGCAGCTTGGAACTAGCGGGGCAGGGCGGGGAGCTGTTTTTT,CASSLELAGQGGELFF
-,TRBV6-4,TRBJ2-2,TRBD1,TGTGCCAGCAGGGGGCAGGGGGCCGCCGGGGAGCTGTTTTTT,CASRGQGAAGELFF
-,TRBV20-1,TRBJ2-3,-,TGCAGTGCTAGACAGGTAGATACGCAGTATTTT,CSARQVDTQYF
-,TRBV25-1,TRBJ2-4,-,TGTGCCAGCAGCCTAGGGGCAAACATTCAGTACTTC,CASSLGANIQYF
-,TRBV29-1,TRBJ1-1,-,TGCAGCGGACAGGAGATTGAAGCTTTCTTT,CSGQEIEAFF
once,TRBV7-9,TRBJ2-5,-,TGTGCCAGCAGCTTATTTCAGATCCAAGAGACCCAGTACTTC,CASSLFQIQETQYF
-,TRBV4-3,TRBJ1-3,-,TGCGCCAGCAGCCAAGATCTGCTAGGCCACTCTGGAAACACCATATATTTT,CASSQDLLGHSGNTIYF
-,TRBV5-6,TRBJ1-1,TRBD1,TGTGCCAGCAGCATTCCGGACAGGGGAACTGAAGCTTTCTTT,CASSIPDRGTEAFF
-,TRBV7-3,TRBJ2-7,TRBD2,TGTGCCAGCAGCTTTCTAGCGGGGCCCTACGAGCAGTACTTC,CASSFLAGPYEQYF
-,TRBV30,TRBJ1-3,TRBD1,TGTGCCTGGAGCGTTCAGGGGGGAGGAAACACCATATATTTT,CAWSVQGGGNTIYF
-,TRBV7-8,TRBJ2-1,TRBD2,TGTGCCAGCAGCTTAGGGGGACTAGGGGGTGAGCAGTTCTTC,CASSLGGLGGEQFF
-,TRBV19,TRBJ1-5,TRBD1,TGTGCCAGTAGGACAGGGTCGTGGCAGCCCCAGCATTTT,CASRTGSWQPQHF
once,TRBV5-3,TRBJ1-5,-,TGTGCCAGAAGCTTGGCCCCGACAGGCCCGTGGAGGCAGCCCCAGCATTTT,CARSLAPTGPWRQPQHF
-,TRBV21-1,TRBJ1-5,-,TGTGCCAGCAGCAAATTGGGGCCAAGAGAGATTCAGCCCCAGCATTTT,CASSKLGPREIQPQHF
-,TRBV6-2/TRBV6-3,TRBJ1-1,-,TGTGCCAGCAGTTACCGGTTTGACACTGAAGCTTTCTTT,CASSYRFDTEAFF
-,TRBV28,TRBJ2-1,-,TGTGCCAGCAGTGAAAAGACAGGTTATAACAATGAGCAGTTCTTC,CASSEKTGYNNEQFF